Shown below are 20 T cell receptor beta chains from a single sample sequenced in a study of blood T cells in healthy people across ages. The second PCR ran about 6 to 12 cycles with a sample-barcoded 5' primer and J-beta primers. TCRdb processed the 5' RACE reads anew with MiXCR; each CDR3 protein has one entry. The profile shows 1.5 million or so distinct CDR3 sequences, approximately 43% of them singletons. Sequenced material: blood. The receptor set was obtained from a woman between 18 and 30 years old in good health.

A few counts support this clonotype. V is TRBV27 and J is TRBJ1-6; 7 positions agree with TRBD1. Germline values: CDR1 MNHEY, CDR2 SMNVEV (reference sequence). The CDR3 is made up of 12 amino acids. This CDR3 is CPYRGQNSPLHF. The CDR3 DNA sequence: TGTCCTTACAGGGGACAGAATTCACCCCTCCACTTT.

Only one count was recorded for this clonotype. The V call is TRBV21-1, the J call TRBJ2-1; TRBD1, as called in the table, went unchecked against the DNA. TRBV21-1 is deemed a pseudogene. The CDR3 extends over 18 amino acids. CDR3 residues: CASSKWVNRGGSYNEQFF. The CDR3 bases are TGTGCCAGCAGCAAATGGGTAAACAGGGGAGGGTCCTACAATGAGCAGTTCTTC.

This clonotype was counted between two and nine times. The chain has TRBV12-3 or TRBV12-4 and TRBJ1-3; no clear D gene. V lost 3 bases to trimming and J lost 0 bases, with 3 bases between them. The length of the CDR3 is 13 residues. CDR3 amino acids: CASSFGSGNTIYF. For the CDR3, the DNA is TGTGCCAGCAGTTTTGGCTCTGGAAACACCATATATTTT.

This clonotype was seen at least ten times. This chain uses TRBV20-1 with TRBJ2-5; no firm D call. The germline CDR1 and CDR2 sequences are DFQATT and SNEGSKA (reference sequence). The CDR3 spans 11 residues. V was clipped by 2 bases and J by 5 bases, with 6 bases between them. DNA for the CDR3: TGCAGTGCTAGAAATGGGGAGACCCAGTACTTC. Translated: CSARNGETQYF.

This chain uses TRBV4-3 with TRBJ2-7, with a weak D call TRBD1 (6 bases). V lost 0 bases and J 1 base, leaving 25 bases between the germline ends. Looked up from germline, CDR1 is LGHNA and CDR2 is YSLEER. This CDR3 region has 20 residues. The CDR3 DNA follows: TGCGCCAGCAGCCAAGAAAGGGTATGGGGCAGGGGCCGCAATTCCTACGAGCAGTACTTC. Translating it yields CASSQERVWGRGRNSYEQYF.

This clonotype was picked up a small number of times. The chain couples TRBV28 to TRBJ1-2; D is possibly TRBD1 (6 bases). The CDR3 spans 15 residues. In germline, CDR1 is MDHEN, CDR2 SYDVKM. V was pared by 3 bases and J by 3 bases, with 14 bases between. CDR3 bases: TGTGCCAGCAGTTTTCGGACAGCCGGGGACTATGGCTACACCTTC. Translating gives CASSFRTAGDYGYTF.

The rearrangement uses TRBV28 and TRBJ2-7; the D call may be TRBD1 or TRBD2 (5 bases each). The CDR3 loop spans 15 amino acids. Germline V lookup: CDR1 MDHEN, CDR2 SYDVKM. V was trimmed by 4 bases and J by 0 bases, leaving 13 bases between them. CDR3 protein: CASSSRGRNSYEQYF. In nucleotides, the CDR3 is TGTGCCAGCAGTTCCCGGGGACGAAACTCCTACGAGCAGTACTTC.

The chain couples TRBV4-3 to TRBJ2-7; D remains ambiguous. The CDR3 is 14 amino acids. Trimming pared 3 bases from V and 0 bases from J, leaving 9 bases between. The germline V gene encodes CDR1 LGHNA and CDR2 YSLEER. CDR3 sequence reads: CASSQRSASYEQYF. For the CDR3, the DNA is TGCGCCAGCAGCCAGAGATCAGCCTCCTACGAGCAGTACTTC.

The DNA of the CDR3 is TGTGCCAGCAGCTTATCCGGACAGGGGGCTGGTACGCAGTATTTT. This sequence encodes CASSLSGQGAGTQYF. The chain is built from TRBV7-9 and TRBJ2-3, with 11 bases matching TRBD1. There are 15 residues in the CDR3. Germline-derived CDR1 and CDR2 are SEHNR and FQNEAQ (reference sequence). V was clipped by 2 bases and J by 8 bases; unmatched bases: 6.

The CDR3 spells CAISELDPYEQYF. The CDR3 DNA follows: TGTGCCATCAGTGAGCTGGACCCCTACGAGCAGTACTTC. The rearrangement links TRBV10-3 to TRBJ2-7; D ambiguous. The germline V gene has CDR1 ENHRY and CDR2 SYGVKD. The CDR3 spans 13 residues. V was pared by 2 bases and J by 2 bases, with 7 bases between.

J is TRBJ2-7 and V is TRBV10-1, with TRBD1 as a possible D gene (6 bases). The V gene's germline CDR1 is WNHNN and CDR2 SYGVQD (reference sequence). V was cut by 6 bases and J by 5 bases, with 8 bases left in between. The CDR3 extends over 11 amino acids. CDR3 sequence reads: CASSRGHEQYF. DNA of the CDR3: TGCGCCAGCAGCAGGGGCCACGAGCAGTACTTC.

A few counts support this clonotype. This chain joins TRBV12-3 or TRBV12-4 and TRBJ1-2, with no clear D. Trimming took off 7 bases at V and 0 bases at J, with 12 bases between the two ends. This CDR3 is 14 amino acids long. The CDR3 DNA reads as TGTGCCAGCACCTTTAGTCGTGCTAACTATGGCTACACCTTC. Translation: CASTFSRANYGYTF.

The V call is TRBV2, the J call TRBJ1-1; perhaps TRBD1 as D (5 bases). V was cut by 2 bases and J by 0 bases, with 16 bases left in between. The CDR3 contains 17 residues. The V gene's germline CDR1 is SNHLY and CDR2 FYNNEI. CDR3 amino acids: CASSELGVTSMNTEAFF. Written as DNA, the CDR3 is TGTGCCAGCAGTGAATTAGGGGTCACTTCCATGAACACTGAAGCTTTCTTT. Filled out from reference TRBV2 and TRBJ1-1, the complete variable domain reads EPEVTQTPSHQVTQMGQEVILRCVPISNHLYFYWYRQILGQKVEFLVSFYNNEISEKSEIFDDQFSVERPDGSNFTLKIRSTKLEDSAMYFCASSELGVTSMNTEAFFGQGTRLTVV.

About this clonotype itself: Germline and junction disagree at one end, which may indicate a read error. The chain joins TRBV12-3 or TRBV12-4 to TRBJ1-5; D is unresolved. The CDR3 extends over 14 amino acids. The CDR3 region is CTSSPTLVGGPQHF. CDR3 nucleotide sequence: TGTACCAGCAGTCCGACACTCGTGGGTGGGCCCCAGCATTTT.

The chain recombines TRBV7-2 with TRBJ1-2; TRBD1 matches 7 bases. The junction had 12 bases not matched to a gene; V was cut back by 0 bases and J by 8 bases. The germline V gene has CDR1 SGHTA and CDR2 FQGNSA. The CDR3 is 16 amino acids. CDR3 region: CASSLARTGAGWGYTF. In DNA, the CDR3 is TGTGCCAGCAGCTTAGCGCGTACAGGGGCCGGGTGGGGCTACACCTTC.

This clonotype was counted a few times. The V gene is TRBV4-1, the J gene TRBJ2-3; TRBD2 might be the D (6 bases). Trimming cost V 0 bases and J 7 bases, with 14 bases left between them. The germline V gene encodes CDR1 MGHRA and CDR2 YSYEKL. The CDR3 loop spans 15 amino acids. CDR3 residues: CASSQEGRGTYTQYF. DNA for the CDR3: TGCGCCAGCAGCCAAGAAGGGCGTGGGACTTATACGCAGTATTTT.

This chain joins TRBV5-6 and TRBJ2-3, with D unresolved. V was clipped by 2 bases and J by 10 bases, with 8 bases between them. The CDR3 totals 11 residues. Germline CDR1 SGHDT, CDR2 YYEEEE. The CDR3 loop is CASSFLNAQYF. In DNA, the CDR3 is TGTGCCAGCAGCTTTCTAAATGCGCAGTATTTT.

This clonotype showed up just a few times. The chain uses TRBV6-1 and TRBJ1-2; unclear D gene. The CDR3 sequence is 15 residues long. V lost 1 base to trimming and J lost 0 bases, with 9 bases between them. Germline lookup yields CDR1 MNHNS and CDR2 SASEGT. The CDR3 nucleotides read TGTGCCAGCAGTGAAGTGGAGGGTCCTAACTATGGCTACACCTTC. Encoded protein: CASSEVEGPNYGYTF.

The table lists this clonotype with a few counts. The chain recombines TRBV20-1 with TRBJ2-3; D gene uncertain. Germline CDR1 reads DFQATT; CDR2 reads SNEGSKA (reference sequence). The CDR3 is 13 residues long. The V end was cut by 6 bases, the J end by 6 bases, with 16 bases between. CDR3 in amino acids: CSAGTTGSDTQYF. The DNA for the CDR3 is TGCAGTGCGGGAACCACCGGGTCGGATACGCAGTATTTT.

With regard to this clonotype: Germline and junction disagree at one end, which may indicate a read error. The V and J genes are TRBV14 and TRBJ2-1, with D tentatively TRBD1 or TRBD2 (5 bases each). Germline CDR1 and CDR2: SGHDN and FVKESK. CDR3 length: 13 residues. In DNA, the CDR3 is TGTGCCAGCAGGCAAGAGGGGTACAATGAGCAGTTCTTC. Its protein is CASRQEGYNEQFF.